The clone carrying this T cell receptor beta chain was counted a few times. What it binds is not known. Germline-derived CDR1 and CDR2 are GTSNPN and SVGIG (reference sequence). The CDR3 runs to 13 residues. The V and J ends lost 6 bases and 4 bases respectively, with 13 bases between them. This sample was included in a study of T cell responses to AZD1222 COVID-19 vaccine. Assay used: immunoSEQ multiplex PCR; TCRdb lists only in-frame clones, some missing. The data hold 140,000 to 150,000 clones, with approximately 91% observed a single time. Pooled samples include second doses given at about 4 or 12 weeks. The study's findings and limits: Females made up more of the donors, who were largely white British, and clonal diversity may have come out too low.

The sample here was peripheral blood, taken 28 days after the second AZD1222 dose. The rearrangement joins TRBV30 to TRBJ1-3; a weak D match, TRBD1 (5 bases). This sequence was found in an adult who received the AZD1222 COVID-19 vaccine. In DNA, the CDR3 is TGTGCCTGCTCATCAGGGCTGGGAAACACCATATATTTT. Its translation is CACSSGLGNTIYF. Filled out from reference TRBV30 and TRBJ1-3, the complete variable domain reads SQTIHQWPATLVQPVGSPLSLECTVEGTSNPNLYWYRQAAGRGLQLLFYSVGIGQISSEVPQNLSASRPQDRQFILSSKKLLLSDSGFYLCACSSGLGNTIYFGEGSWLTVV.